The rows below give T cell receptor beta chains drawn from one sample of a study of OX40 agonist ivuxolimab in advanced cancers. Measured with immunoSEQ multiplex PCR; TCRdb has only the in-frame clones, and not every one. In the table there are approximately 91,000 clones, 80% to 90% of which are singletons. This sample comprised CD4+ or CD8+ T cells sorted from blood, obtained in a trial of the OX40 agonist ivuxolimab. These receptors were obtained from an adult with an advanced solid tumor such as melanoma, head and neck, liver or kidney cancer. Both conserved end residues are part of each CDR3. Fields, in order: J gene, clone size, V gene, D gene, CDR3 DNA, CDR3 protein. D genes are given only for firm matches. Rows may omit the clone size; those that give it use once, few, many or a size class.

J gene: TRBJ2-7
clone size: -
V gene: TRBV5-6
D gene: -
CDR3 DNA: TGTGCCAGCAGCTTGTTTACTGGACCCTACGAGCAGTACTTC
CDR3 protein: CASSLFTGPYEQYF

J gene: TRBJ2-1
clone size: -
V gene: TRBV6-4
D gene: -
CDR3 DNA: TGTGCCAGCAGTTTCAACAATGAGCAGTTCTTC
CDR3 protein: CASSFNNEQFF

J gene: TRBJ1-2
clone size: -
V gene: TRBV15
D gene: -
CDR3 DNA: TGTGCCACCAGCAGAGTGGCAGGGAAAAGCTATGGCTACACCTTC
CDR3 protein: CATSRVAGKSYGYTF

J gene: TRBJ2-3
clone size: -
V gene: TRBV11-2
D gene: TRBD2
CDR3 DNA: TGTGCCAGCAGCTTCGGGACTAGCGGGTATCGCACAGATACGCAGTATTTT
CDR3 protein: CASSFGTSGYRTDTQYF

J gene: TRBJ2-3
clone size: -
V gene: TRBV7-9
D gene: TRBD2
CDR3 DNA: TGTGCCAGCAGCATTGGACCAGCGGGAGGCACAGATACGCAGTATTTT
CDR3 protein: CASSIGPAGGTDTQYF

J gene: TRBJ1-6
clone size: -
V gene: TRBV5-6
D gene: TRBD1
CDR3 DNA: TGTGCCAGCAGCTCTCGACAGGGGAATTCACCCCTCCACTTT
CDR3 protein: CASSSRQGNSPLHF

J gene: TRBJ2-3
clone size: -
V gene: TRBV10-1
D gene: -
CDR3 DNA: TGCGCCAGCAGTGAGTCGCCTACTACGCAGTATTTT
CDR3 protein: CASSESPTTQYF

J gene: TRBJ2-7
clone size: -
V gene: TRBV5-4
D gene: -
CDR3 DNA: TGTGCCAGCAGCCTGAACAGGGCGGGGGCCTCCTACGAGCAGTACTTC
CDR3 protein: CASSLNRAGASYEQYF

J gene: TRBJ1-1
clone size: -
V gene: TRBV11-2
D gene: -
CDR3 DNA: TGTGCCAGCAGCTCGACAGTAGTCACTGAAGCTTTCTTT
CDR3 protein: CASSSTVVTEAFF

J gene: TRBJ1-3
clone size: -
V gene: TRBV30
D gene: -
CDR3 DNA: TGTGCCTGGAGTGCCCAGGGAAACACCATATATTTT
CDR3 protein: CAWSAQGNTIYF

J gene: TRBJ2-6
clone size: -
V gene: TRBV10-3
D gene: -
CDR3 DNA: TGTGCCATCAGTGAGTCGACGTCTGGGGCCAACGTCCTGACTTTC
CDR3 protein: CAISESTSGANVLTF

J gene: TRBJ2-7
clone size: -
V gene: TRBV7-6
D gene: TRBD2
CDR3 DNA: TGTGCCAGCAGCTTAGGTAATAGCGGGAGCTACGAGCAGTACTTC
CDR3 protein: CASSLGNSGSYEQYF

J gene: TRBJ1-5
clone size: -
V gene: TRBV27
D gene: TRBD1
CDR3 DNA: TGTGCCAGCAGGACCCGACAGGGGTATCAGCCCCAGCATTTT
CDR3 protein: CASRTRQGYQPQHF

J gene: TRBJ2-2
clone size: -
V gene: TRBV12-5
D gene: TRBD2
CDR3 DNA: TGTGCTAGTGGTTTGGGTCAGGGAGCTCTAGCGGAAAACACCGGGGAGCTGTTTTTT
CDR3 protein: CASGLGQGALAENTGELFF

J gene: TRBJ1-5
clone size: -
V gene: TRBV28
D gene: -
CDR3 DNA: TGTGCCAGCAGGCCTACGGGGCCCAATCAGCCCCAGCATTTT
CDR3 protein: CASRPTGPNQPQHF

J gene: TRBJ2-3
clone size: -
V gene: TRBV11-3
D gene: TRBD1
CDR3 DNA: TGTGCCAGCAGCCCCGGGACAGGGATCGCGCAGTATTTT
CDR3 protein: CASSPGTGIAQYF

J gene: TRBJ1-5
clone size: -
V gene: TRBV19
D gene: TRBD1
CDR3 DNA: TGTGCCAGTACCAGGGACAGGGAGGATCAGCCCCAGCATTTT
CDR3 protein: CASTRDREDQPQHF

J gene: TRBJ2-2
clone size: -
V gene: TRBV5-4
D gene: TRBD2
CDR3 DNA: TGTGCCAGCAGTTTAGCGGGAGGGCCAAACACCGGGGAGCTGTTTTTT
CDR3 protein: CASSLAGGPNTGELFF

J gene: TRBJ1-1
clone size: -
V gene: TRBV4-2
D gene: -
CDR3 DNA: TGTGCCGGAAGGACGGCTCTGAACACTGAAGCTTTCTTT
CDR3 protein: CAGRTALNTEAFF

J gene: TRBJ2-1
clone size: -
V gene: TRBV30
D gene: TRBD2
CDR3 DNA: TGTGCCTGGACTAGCGGGAGGACCTCAGGCCCCTACAATGAGCAGTTCTTC
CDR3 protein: CAWTSGRTSGPYNEQFF

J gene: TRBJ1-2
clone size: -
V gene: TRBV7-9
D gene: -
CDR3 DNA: TGTGCCAGCAGCTTAACAGGGTTCGGCTACACCTTC
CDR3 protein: CASSLTGFGYTF

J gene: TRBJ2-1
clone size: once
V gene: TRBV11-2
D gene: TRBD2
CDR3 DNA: TGTGCCAGCAGCTTGGGGATAACTAGCGACAATGAGCAGTTCTTC
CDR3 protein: CASSLGITSDNEQFF

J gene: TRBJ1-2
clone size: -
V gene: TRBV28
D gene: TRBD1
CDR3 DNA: TGTGCCAGCAGTGCCTCCGGGACAGGGGCCTATGGCTACACCTTC
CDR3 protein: CASSASGTGAYGYTF

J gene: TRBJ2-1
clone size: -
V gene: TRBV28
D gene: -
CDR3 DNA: TGTGCCAGCAGCTTCGACAAAAGCTCCTACAATGAGCAGTTCTTC
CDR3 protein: CASSFDKSSYNEQFF

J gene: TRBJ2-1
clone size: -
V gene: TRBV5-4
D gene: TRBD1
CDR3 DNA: TGTGCCAGCAGCTTGGAAGGACAGGGAATCTACAATGAGCAGTTCTTC
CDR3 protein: CASSLEGQGIYNEQFF

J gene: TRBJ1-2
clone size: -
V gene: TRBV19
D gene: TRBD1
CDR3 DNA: TGTGCCAGTAGTATCGGCACAGGGGGCGTCTATGGCTACACCTTC
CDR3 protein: CASSIGTGGVYGYTF

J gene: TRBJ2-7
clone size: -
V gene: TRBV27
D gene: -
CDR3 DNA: TGTGCCAGCAGTTTGGTGGGAACGAGCTACGAGCAGTACTTC
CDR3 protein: CASSLVGTSYEQYF

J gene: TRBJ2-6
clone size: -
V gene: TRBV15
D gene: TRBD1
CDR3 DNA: TGTGCCACCAGCAGACCACAGCCACAGGGGATTTTCTGGGCCAACGTCCTGACTTTC
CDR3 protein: CATSRPQPQGIFWANVLTF

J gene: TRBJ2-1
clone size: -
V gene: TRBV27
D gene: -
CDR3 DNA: TGTGCCAGCAGTTTATCGCCCCTGTGGGGGAGCTCCTACAATGAGCAGTTCTTC
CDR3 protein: CASSLSPLWGSSYNEQFF

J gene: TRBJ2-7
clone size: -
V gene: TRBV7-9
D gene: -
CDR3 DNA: TGTGCCAGCAGCTTAAATCAGGTTTCGTACGAGCAGTACTTC
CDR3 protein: CASSLNQVSYEQYF

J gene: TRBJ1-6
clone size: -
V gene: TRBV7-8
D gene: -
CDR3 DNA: TGTGCCAGCAGCTTACTTAAGGGGCAGGGTTATTCACCCCTCCACTTT
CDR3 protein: CASSLLKGQGYSPLHF

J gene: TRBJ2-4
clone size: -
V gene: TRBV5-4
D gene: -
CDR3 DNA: TGTGCCAGCAGCGACGGACGGAGGCCGGGAGAGGCCAAAAACATTCAGTACTTC
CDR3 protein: CASSDGRRPGEAKNIQYF

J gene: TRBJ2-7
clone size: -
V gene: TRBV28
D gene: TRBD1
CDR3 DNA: TGTGCCAGCAGTCCGCCATCGGGACAGGGAGGCGAGCAGTACTTC
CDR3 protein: CASSPPSGQGGEQYF

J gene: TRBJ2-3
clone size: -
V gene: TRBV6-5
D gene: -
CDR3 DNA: TGTGCCAGCAGTTATCTAGATCCTAGAGGCACAGATACGCAGTATTTT
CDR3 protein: CASSYLDPRGTDTQYF

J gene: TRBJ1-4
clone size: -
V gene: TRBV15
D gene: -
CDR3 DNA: TGTGCCACCAGCAGCGCCTCCGCGGGGCAGCGCAAACTGTTTTTT
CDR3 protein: CATSSASAGQRKLFF

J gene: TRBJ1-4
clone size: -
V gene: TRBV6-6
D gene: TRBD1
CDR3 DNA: TGTGCCAGCAGTTCCCCGGGGACAGTCCCTGAAAAACTGTTTTTT
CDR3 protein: CASSSPGTVPEKLFF

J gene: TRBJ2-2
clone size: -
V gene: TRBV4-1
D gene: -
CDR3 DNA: TGCGCCAGCAGCCCACCCCCCGGGGAGCTGTTTTTT
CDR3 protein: CASSPPPGELFF

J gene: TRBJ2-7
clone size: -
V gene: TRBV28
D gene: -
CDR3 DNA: TGTGCCAGCAGTTTCAGCAGGGCGGTCTACGAGCAGTACTTC
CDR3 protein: CASSFSRAVYEQYF

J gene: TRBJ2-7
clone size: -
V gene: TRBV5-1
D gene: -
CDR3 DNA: TGCGCCAGCAGCTTCACCAGGGACTCCTACGAGCAGTACTTC
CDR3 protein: CASSFTRDSYEQYF

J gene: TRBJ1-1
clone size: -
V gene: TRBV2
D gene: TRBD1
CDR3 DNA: TGTGCCAGCAGTGAAGGCAGGGGGAATCTTGAAGCTTTCTTT
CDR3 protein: CASSEGRGNLEAFF

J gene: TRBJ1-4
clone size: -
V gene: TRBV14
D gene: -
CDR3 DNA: TGTGCCAGCAGCCAAGATCTTCAAGGCTTCGAGAAACTGTTTTTT
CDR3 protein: CASSQDLQGFEKLFF

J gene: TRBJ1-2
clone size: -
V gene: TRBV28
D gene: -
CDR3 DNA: TGTGCCAGCATGAGGGGATGGGGCTATGGCTACACCTTC
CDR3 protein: CASMRGWGYGYTF

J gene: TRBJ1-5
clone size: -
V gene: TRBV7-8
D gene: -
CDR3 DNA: TGTGCCAGCAGCTTAGAACGGGCCTTTAATCAGCCCCAGCATTTT
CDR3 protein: CASSLERAFNQPQHF

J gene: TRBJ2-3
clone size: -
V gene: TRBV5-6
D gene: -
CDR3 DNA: TGTGCCAGCAGCTTGGGGGCAGATACGCAGTATTTT
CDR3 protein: CASSLGADTQYF

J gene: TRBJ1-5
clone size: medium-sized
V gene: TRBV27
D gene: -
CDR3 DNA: TGTGCCAGCAGTTTAAGAGGGAATCAGCCCCAGCATTTT
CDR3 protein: CASSLRGNQPQHF

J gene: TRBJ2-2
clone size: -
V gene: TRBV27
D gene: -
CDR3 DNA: TGTGCCAGCAGAGCGGGACAGTCGAACACCGGGGAGCTGTTTTTT
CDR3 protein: CASRAGQSNTGELFF

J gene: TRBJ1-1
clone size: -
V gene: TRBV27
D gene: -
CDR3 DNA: TGTGCCAGCAGTAACAGGAACACTGAAGCTTTCTTT
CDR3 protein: CASSNRNTEAFF

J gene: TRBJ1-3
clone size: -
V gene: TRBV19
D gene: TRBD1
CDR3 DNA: TGTGCCAGTTGGGACAGGCAAAGCTCTGGAAACACCATATATTTT
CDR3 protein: CASWDRQSSGNTIYF

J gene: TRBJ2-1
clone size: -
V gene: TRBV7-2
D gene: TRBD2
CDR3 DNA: TGTGCCAGCAGCTTGACTAGCGGGAGCCCCAATGAGCAGTTCTTC
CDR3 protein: CASSLTSGSPNEQFF

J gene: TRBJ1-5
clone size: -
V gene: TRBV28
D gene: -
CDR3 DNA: TGTGCCAGCAGTTTACGGACTCCGCGGGGCAATCAGCCCCAGCATTTT
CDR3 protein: CASSLRTPRGNQPQHF

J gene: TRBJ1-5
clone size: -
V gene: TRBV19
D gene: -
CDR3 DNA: TGTGCCAGTAGTGGGCAGACTAATCAGCCCCAGCATTTT
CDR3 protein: CASSGQTNQPQHF

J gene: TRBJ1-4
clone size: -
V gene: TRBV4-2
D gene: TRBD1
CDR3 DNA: TGTGCCAGCAGCCCTAGGGACAGGAGGGGTGGTAATGAAAAACTGTTTTTT
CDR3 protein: CASSPRDRRGGNEKLFF

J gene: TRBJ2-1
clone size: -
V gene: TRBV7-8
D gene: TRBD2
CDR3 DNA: TGTGCCAGCAGCTTAGATGGGACTAGCGGGAGCAATGAGCAGTTCTTC
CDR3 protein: CASSLDGTSGSNEQFF

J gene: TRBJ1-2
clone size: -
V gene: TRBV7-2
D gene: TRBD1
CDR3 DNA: TGTGCCAGCAGCCCTCGTCCCGGGACAGGGAGACACTATGGCTACACCTTC
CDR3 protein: CASSPRPGTGRHYGYTF

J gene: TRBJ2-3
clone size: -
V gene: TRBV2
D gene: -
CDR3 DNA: TGTGCCAGCAGTGAAGTCCGTGCTTTGGCAGATACGCAGTATTTT
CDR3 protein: CASSEVRALADTQYF

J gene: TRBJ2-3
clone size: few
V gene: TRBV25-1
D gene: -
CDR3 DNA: TGTGCCAGCAGTGAATATTTTTCGTCCCTAGATACGCAGTATTTT
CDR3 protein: CASSEYFSSLDTQYF

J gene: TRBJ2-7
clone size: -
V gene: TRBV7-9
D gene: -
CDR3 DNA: TGTGCCAGCAGCTTGATTTTTGGGGATGGGGACTACGAGCAGTACTTC
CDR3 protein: CASSLIFGDGDYEQYF

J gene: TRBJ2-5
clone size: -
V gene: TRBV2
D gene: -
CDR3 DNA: TGTGCCAGCAGTAAATCGCCCTCCCAAGAGACCCAGTACTTC
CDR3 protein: CASSKSPSQETQYF

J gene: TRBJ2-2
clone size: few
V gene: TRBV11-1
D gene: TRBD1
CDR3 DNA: TGTGCCAGCACCTTGACAGGGGGAGCCGGGGAGCTGTTTTTT
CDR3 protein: CASTLTGGAGELFF

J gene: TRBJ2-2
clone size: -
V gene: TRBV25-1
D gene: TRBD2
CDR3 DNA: TGTGCCAGCAGTGAAACGGGAGGGGCGGACACCGGGGAGCTGTTTTTT
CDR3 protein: CASSETGGADTGELFF